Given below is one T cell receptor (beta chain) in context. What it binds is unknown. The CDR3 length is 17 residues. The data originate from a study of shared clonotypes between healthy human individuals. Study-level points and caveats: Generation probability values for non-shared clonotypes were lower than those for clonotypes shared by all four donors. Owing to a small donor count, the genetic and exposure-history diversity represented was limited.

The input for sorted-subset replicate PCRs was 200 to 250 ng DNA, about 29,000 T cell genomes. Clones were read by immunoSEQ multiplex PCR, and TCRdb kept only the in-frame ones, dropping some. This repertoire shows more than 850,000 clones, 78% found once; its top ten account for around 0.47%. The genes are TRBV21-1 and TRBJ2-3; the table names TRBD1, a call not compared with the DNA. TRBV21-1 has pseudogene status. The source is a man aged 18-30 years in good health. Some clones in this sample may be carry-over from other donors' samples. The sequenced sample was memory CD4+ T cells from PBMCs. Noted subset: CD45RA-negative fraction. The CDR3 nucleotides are TGTGCCAGCACTCAGTCAGGGGGCTCCCTCTTCACAGATACGCAGTATTTT. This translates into CASTQSGGSLFTDTQYF.